The subject of this entry is one T cell receptor beta chain. The antigen is not known. The cohort excluded patients with autoimmune disease history or systemic immunosuppression. This sample stems from a study of OX40 agonist ivuxolimab in advanced cancers. Findings and caveats of the study: Some patients who did not respond also had low normalized T-cell clonal expansion. Averaging showed that CD8+ T cells had more expanded clones than CD4+ did.

Here immunoSEQ multiplex PCR was the method, and the copy in TCRdb shows in-frame clones only, minus some. The sample lists about 20,000 clones; about four fifths were seen once. This TCR was sampled from an adult with an advanced solid tumor such as melanoma, head and neck, liver or kidney cancer. Here the sequenced sample was CD4+ or CD8+ T cells sorted from blood, taken in a trial of the OX40 agonist ivuxolimab.

CDR3 region: CASVGDGGGNEKLFF. The CDR3 nucleotides read TGTGCCAGCGTGGGGGATGGGGGAGGTAATGAAAAACTGTTTTTT. V gene TRBV2 combines with J gene TRBJ1-4; weak D call: TRBD1 (5 bases). The CDR3 sequence is 15 residues long. Trimming left V 8 bases short and J 4 bases short, with 17 bases between. Germline-derived CDR1 and CDR2 are SNHLY and FYNNEI.